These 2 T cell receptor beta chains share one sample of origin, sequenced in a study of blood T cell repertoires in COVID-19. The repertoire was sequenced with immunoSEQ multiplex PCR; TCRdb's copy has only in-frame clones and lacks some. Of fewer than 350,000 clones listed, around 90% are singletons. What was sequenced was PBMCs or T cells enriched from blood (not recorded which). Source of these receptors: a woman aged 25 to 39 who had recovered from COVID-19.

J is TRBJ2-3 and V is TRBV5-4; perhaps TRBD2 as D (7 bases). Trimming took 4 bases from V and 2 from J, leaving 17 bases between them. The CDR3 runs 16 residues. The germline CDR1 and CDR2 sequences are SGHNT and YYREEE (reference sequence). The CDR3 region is CASSSTRGRFTDTQYF. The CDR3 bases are TGTGCCAGCAGCAGTACGCGGGGGCGCTTCACAGATACGCAGTATTTT.

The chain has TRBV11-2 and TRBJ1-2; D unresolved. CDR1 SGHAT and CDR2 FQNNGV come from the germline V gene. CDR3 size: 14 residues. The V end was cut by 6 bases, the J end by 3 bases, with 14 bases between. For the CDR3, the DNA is TGTGCCAGCAGTCAAGCCCAAGATTACTATGGCTACACCTTC. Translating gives CASSQAQDYYGYTF.